This record concerns one T cell receptor beta chain sequence. The target of this receptor is not known. Base qualities are not recorded, but no much larger clone differs from it by a single base. This record comes from a study of T cell changes during pregnancy in multiple sclerosis (dated by TCRdb to about 2019). Broadly, across the study: The study examined how the T cell repertoire changed over the course of pregnancy in women with multiple sclerosis.

Ends trimmed: V by 5 bases, J by 4 bases; bases unmatched to a gene: 9. CDR1 and CDR2 were assigned from the germline V gene as SNHLY and FYNNEI. The CDR3 goes from the cysteine to the phenylalanine over 16 residues. The CDR3 DNA has 48 bases and is translated from base 1. The method was the immunoSEQ multiplex PCR assay. Entries here come from immuneACCESS through TCRdb and include only in-frame sequences with V and J called. Some clones fail to appear in such tables; in the studies checked, an unresolved V gene covers under half of the shortfall, and the cause of the remainder is unknown. For this sample the table gives nearly 110,000 clones, of which about 90% were detected only once. The ten biggest clones cover about 1.5% of the sample.

Recombination linked TRBV2 to TRBJ1-5; TRBD1 matches 9 bases in the middle. The TCR comes from a female donor with multiple sclerosis, enrolled in a pregnancy study. Material: peripheral blood, obtained before pregnancy. The DNA sequence follows: TGTGCCAGCAGTACTGACTTCGGGACAGGGAATCAGCCCCAGCATTTT. This codes for CASSTDFGTGNQPQHF.